Shown below are 23 T cell receptor beta chains from a single sample sequenced in a study of cytomegalovirus exposure and HLA in healthy donors. It was with 60 Vbeta and 13 Jbeta primers that the PCR ran. The data were produced by immunoSEQ multiplex PCR, yet TCRdb's version contains in-frame clones alone and is incomplete. The sample lists about 190,000 clones, around 83% occurring once. Input material: PBMCs. The receptors come from a young woman in good health and CMV-seronegative.

This chain connects TRBV19 to TRBJ1-2, with TRBD1 as a possible D gene (6 bases). V was cut by 2 bases and J by 8 bases, with 15 bases left in between. This CDR3 has 14 residues. CDR1 is LNHDA and CDR2 is SQIVND in the germline V gene (reference sequence). CDR3 sequence reads: CASSIPGTSLGYTF. The CDR3 DNA is TGTGCCAGTAGTATACCCGGGACAAGCCTAGGCTACACCTTC.

This chain connects TRBV7-9 to TRBJ2-1, with D maybe TRBD2 (5 bases). The CDR3 totals 12 residues. Per the germline V gene, CDR1 is SEHNR and CDR2 is FQNEAQ (reference sequence). Trimming removed 10 bases at V and 7 bases at J, with 14 bases between. The CDR3 loop reads CATPQRENEQFF. The DNA for the CDR3 is TGTGCCACCCCCCAGAGGGAAAATGAGCAGTTCTTC.

The chain joins TRBV5-6 to TRBJ1-1; D remains unclear. This CDR3 has 11 residues. V lost 2 bases and J 5 bases, leaving 4 bases between the germline ends. CDR1 is SGHDT and CDR2 is YYEEEE in the germline V gene. The CDR3 DNA sequence: TGTGCCAGCAGCTTACAGACTGAAGCTTTCTTT. Its translation: CASSLQTEAFF.

The chain is built from TRBV7-9 and TRBJ1-1; possibly TRBD1 for D (6 bases). V was pared by 5 bases and J by 0 bases, with 13 bases between. The CDR3 is 15 amino acids. The V gene's germline CDR1 is SEHNR and CDR2 FQNEAQ (reference sequence). CDR3 sequence (DNA): TGTGCCAGCAGCCGTCCGGGACAACTGAACACTGAAGCTTTCTTT. This sequence encodes CASSRPGQLNTEAFF. The whole variable domain, remainder taken from reference TRBV7-9 and TRBJ1-1, is DTGVSQNPRHKITKRGQNVTFRCDPISEHNRLYWYRQTLGQGPEFLTYFQNEAQLEKSRLLSDRFSAERPKGSFSTLEIQRTEQGDSAMYLCASSRPGQLNTEAFFGQGTRLTVV.

V and J are TRBV27 and TRBJ2-1; 10 positions match TRBD1. Germline V gives CDR1 MNHEY, CDR2 SMNVEV (reference sequence). The CDR3 contains 17 residues. The trim removed 7 bases at V and 7 bases at J, leaving 16 bases unmatched. The CDR3: CASTPGQGRATGNEQFF. The CDR3 DNA reads TGTGCCAGCACGCCGGGACAGGGGAGGGCGACGGGGAATGAGCAGTTCTTC.

The chain employs TRBV5-4 and TRBJ2-6; TRBD2 matches 8 bases. This CDR3 comprises 17 residues. V lost 4 bases and J lost 1; bases outside the gene matches: 7. CDR1 SGHNT and CDR2 YYREEE come from the germline V gene (reference sequence). The CDR3 here is CASSTTGTSSGANVLTF. As DNA, the CDR3 is TGTGCCAGCAGCACAACCGGGACTAGTTCTGGGGCCAACGTCCTGACTTTC.

This rearrangement joins TRBV29-1 to TRBJ2-1; 9 bases align to TRBD2. There are 12 residues in the CDR3. The germline gives CDR1 SQVTM, CDR2 ANQGSEA. Trimming took 6 bases from V and 5 from J; bases not matched to a gene: 2. The CDR3 here is CSVRLADNEQFF. The CDR3 region has the DNA TGCAGCGTCAGACTAGCGGACAATGAGCAGTTCTTC.

For the CDR3, the DNA is TGTGCCAGCAGTTATGGAGGGGTTGGCGGCTACACCTTC. Translated: CASSYGGVGGYTF. The chain couples TRBV6-5 to TRBJ1-2; tentative D call: TRBD1 (5 bases). The CDR3 consists of 13 residues. Trimming removed 3 bases at V and 8 bases at J, with 13 bases between. CDR1 and CDR2 (germline): MNHEY, SVGAGI.

The chain combines TRBV4-1 with TRBJ2-1; D unresolved. CDR1 MGHRA and CDR2 YSYEKL come from the germline V gene. Between the trimmed V and J ends, which lost 3 bases and 5 bases, there was a span of 11 bases. The CDR3 has 14 amino acids. CDR3: CASSQPDINNEQFF. The CDR3 coding sequence is TGCGCCAGCAGCCAGCCCGACATCAACAATGAGCAGTTCTTC.

The V and J genes are TRBV5-1 and TRBJ2-5, with 11 bases identical to TRBD2. The CDR3 extends over 18 amino acids. V gave up 5 bases and J gave up 0 bases; unmatched junction bases: 12. Germline V gene data show CDR1 as SGHRS and CDR2 as YFSETQ. In DNA form, the CDR3 reads TGCGCCAGCAGACGACCACTAGCGGGAGATGAGTACCAAGAGACCCAGTACTTC. As protein: CASRRPLAGDEYQETQYF.

This chain uses TRBV28 with TRBJ2-3; tentative D call: TRBD2 (5 bases). There are 13 residues in the CDR3. Germline V gene data show CDR1 as MDHEN and CDR2 as SYDVKM. Trimming took 8 bases from V and 2 from J, leaving 11 bases between them. The CDR3 nucleotides are TGTGCCAGCCGCAGCGGTCCCACAGATACGCAGTATTTT. It encodes CASRSGPTDTQYF.

J is TRBJ2-5 and V is TRBV28, with D possibly matching TRBD2 (6 bases). With 4 bases removed from V and 3 bases from J, the gap between germline ends came to 21 bases. Germline CDR1 reads MDHEN; CDR2 reads SYDVKM. The CDR3 spans 17 residues. DNA for the CDR3: TGTGCCAGCAGTTCACGATTCCGGGACGGGAGAGAAGAGACCCAGTACTTC. Residues: CASSSRFRDGREETQYF.

The chain recombines TRBV2 with TRBJ2-5; 7 bases match TRBD1. With V trimmed by 2 bases and J by 5 bases, 11 bases remained unmatched. In germline, CDR1 is SNHLY, CDR2 FYNNEI. The CDR3 length is 16 residues. The CDR3 is CASSERGRNSGETQYF. Written as DNA, the CDR3 is TGTGCCAGCAGTGAAAGGGGGCGTAATAGTGGGGAGACCCAGTACTTC.

The chain joins TRBV11-1 to TRBJ2-7; TRBD2 is a possible D gene (6 bases). V lost 5 bases and J 2 bases, leaving 19 bases between the germline ends. Germline V gene lookup returns CDR1 SGHAT and CDR2 FQDESV (reference sequence). The length of the CDR3 is 16 residues. CDR3 coding DNA: TGTGCCAGCAGCGTCGCCCCGGGACTCTCACCCTACGAGCAGTACTTC. This encodes CASSVAPGLSPYEQYF.

This chain connects TRBV6-5 to TRBJ2-7; weak D call: TRBD2 (6 bases). Trimming removed 7 bases from V and 6 bases from J, with 22 bases in between. The length of the CDR3 is 15 residues. CDR1 and CDR2 from the germline V gene are MNHEY and SVGAGI. CDR3 nucleotide sequence: TGTGCCAGCAACCTGGGGAGGTCCACGGAGCGCGAGCAGTACTTC. Translating it yields CASNLGRSTEREQYF.

V and J are TRBV27 and TRBJ2-2, with 7 bases identical to TRBD2. Looked up from germline, CDR1 is MNHEY and CDR2 is SMNVEV (reference sequence). V trimming: 5 bases; J trimming: 7 bases; junction bases outside the gene matches: 16. CDR3 length: 17 amino acids. The CDR3 reads CASSPPGLADHRGELFF. The CDR3 coding sequence is TGTGCCAGCAGTCCCCCAGGCCTAGCGGATCATCGCGGGGAGCTGTTTTTT.

This clone was detected only a few times. This sample includes further DNA sequences coding for the same CDR3. The rearrangement links TRBV5-1 to TRBJ1-5, with 7 bases fitting TRBD1. The junction had 5 bases not matched to a gene; V was cut back by 4 bases and J by 4 bases. CDR3 length equals 14 residues. Germline CDR1 SGHRS, CDR2 YFSETQ. CDR3 DNA sequence: TGCGCCAGCAGCCTGGGACAGCCAAATCAGCCCCAGCATTTT. It codes for CASSLGQPNQPQHF.

The CDR3, as DNA: TGTGCCGTGGGGACAGTTTACAATGAGCAGTTCTTC. Translating gives CAVGTVYNEQFF. The rearrangement links TRBV19 to TRBJ2-1, with 7 bases that match TRBD1. With V trimmed by 11 bases and J by 4 bases, 5 bases remained unmatched. CDR1 LNHDA and CDR2 SQIVND come from the germline V gene (reference sequence). This CDR3 contains 12 residues. The full variable domain, completed using reference TRBV19 and TRBJ2-1, is DGGITQSPKYLFRKEGQNVTLSCEQNLNHDAMYWYRQDPGQGLRLIYYSQIVNDFQKGDIAEGYSVSREKKESFPLTVTSAQKNPTAFYLCAVGTVYNEQFFGPGTRLTVL.

There are a few counts of this clone. V and J are TRBV10-3 and TRBJ1-4, with 9 bases identical to TRBD1. CDR1 is ENHRY and CDR2 is SYGVKD in the germline V gene. V lost 3 bases to trimming and J lost 5 bases; unmatched junction nucleotides: 4. The CDR3 spans 15 residues. The CDR3 sequence is CAISDRTGDNEKLFF. The CDR3 nucleotides are TGTGCCATCAGTGATCGGACAGGGGACAATGAAAAACTGTTTTTT.

The chain is built from TRBV18 and TRBJ2-7, with 15 bases fitting TRBD2. CDR3 size: 16 residues. J gave up 4 bases and V 4 bases, and 5 bases lay outside the gene matches. From germline, CDR1 is KGHSH and CDR2 LQKENI. The CDR3 DNA sequence: TGTGCCAGCTCACGAACCGGGACTAGCGGGGGGTACGAGCAGTACTTC. Its protein is CASSRTGTSGGYEQYF.

The rearrangement joins TRBV5-1 to TRBJ2-7; no clear D. Germline CDR1 and CDR2: SGHRS and YFSETQ. This CDR3 has 11 amino acids. V gave up 0 bases and J gave up 5 bases, with 3 bases separating them. CDR3 loop: CASSLANEQYF. CDR3 nucleotide sequence: TGCGCCAGCAGCTTGGCCAACGAGCAGTACTTC.

The rearrangement uses TRBV9 and TRBJ1-2; D ambiguous. Trimming left V 5 bases short and J 5 bases short, with 19 bases between. The length of the CDR3 is 15 residues. Germline loops: CDR1 SGDLS, CDR2 YYNGEE. The CDR3 sequence is CASSESEGAWYGYTF. DNA of the CDR3: TGTGCCAGCAGTGAATCCGAGGGAGCGTGGTATGGCTACACCTTC.

This rearrangement joins TRBV6-4 to TRBJ2-5; a possible D gene is TRBD2 (5 bases). The better agreement between TRBJ2-7 and the DNA end casts doubt on the J call. CDR3 length: 13 amino acids. Germline assignment: CDR1 MRHNA and CDR2 SNTAGT. CDR3 residues: CASQRTVSYEQYF. CDR3 bases: TGTGCCAGCCAGAGGACTGTCTCCTACGAGCAGTACTTC.